These 21 T cell receptor beta chains share one sample of origin, sequenced in a study of blood T cell repertoires in COVID-19. TCRdb's copy holds only in-frame clones and misses some; the assay was immunoSEQ multiplex PCR. The table lists under 250,000 clones, approximately 80% of them singletons, with around 4.5% in the top ten. The sample comprised PBMCs or T cells enriched from blood (not recorded which). These receptors were collected from a man between 25 and 39 years old with acute COVID-19.

This chain connects TRBV3-1 (or the pseudogene TRBV3-2) to TRBJ2-1; a possible D gene is TRBD2 (5 bases). The V end lost 1 base, the J end lost 13 bases, and 14 bases lay between the germline ends. Germline values: CDR1 LGHDT, CDR2 YNNKEL (reference sequence). The CDR3 covers 13 residues. DNA for the CDR3: TGTGCCAGCAGCCAAGTAGCCCGGGATCTACAGTTCTTC. Encoded protein: CASSQVARDLQFF.

This sequence joins TRBV27 and TRBJ2-7; TRBD1 aligns across 7 bases. CDR3 length: 15 amino acids. Per the germline V gene, CDR1 is MNHEY and CDR2 is SMNVEV (reference sequence). V trimming: 4 bases; J trimming: 6 bases; junction bases outside the gene matches: 12. The DNA for the CDR3 is TGTGCCAGCAGTTCGTACCTTGTAGGGGGCGGCGAGCAGTACTTC. Its protein is CASSSYLVGGGEQYF.

The genes are TRBV2 and TRBJ1-3; 7 nucleotides line up with TRBD1. There are 15 residues in the CDR3. Trimming took 5 bases from V and 1 from J; bases not matched to a gene: 5. The germline CDR1 and CDR2 sequences are SNHLY and FYNNEI. The CDR3 here is CASSYQGESGNTIYF. In DNA form, the CDR3 reads TGTGCCAGCAGTTATCAGGGGGAATCTGGAAACACCATATATTTT. Variable domain in full (rest from reference TRBV2 and TRBJ1-3): EPEVTQTPSHQVTQMGQEVILRCVPISNHLYFYWYRQILGQKVEFLVSFYNNEISEKSEIFDDQFSVERPDGSNFTLKIRSTKLEDSAMYFCASSYQGESGNTIYFGEGSWLTVV.

The chain couples TRBV5-1 to TRBJ1-1; D not certain. Per the germline V gene, CDR1 is SGHRS and CDR2 is YFSETQ. This CDR3 is 13 amino acids long. V lost 5 bases, J lost 1 base, and 9 bases lay in between. CDR3 region: CASRAGGNTEAFF. The CDR3, as DNA: TGCGCCAGCAGAGCCGGTGGGAACACTGAAGCTTTCTTT.

V gene TRBV7-9 combines with J gene TRBJ2-7; 8 bases map to TRBD2. The CDR3 covers 13 residues. Germline V gives CDR1 SEHNR, CDR2 FQNEAQ (reference sequence). V shed 5 bases and J 3 bases; nucleotides not matched to a gene: 3. The DNA for the CDR3 is TGTGCCAGCAGCCTTCGGGGGGGCTACGAGCAGTACTTC. Translation gives CASSLRGGYEQYF. Looking up the rest from reference TRBV7-9 and TRBJ2-7 gives the full variable domain: DTGVSQNPRHKITKRGQNVTFRCDPISEHNRLYWYRQTLGQGPEFLTYFQNEAQLEKSRLLSDRFSAERPKGSFSTLEIQRTEQGDSAMYLCASSLRGGYEQYFGPGTRLTVT.

As for this clone: In the same sample, other DNA sequences code for this CDR3. This chain connects TRBV19 to TRBJ1-2, with 10 bases fitting TRBD1. The CDR3 covers 14 residues. The ends lost 5 bases at V and 2 bases at J; junction bases unmatched: 2. CDR1 is LNHDA and CDR2 is SQIVND in the germline V gene (reference sequence). The CDR3 region is CASSLGQGNYGYTF. CDR3 bases: TGTGCCAGTAGTCTGGGACAGGGGAACTATGGCTACACCTTC.

The V and J genes are TRBV2 and TRBJ1-1, with D perhaps matching TRBD1 (5 bases). Germline CDR1 is SNHLY and CDR2 is FYNNEI. There are 13 residues in the CDR3. With 4 bases removed from V and 5 bases from J, the gap between germline ends came to 11 bases. The CDR3 DNA reads as TGTGCCAGCAGTGGGGAGGAGGGGACTGAAGCTTTCTTT. Amino acid sequence: CASSGEEGTEAFF.

The chain has TRBV6-2 or TRBV6-3 and TRBJ1-1; D remains ambiguous. V lost 3 bases to trimming and J lost 0 bases, with 17 bases between them. CDR3 size: 17 residues. Germline assignment: CDR1 MNHEY and CDR2 SVGEGT. The CDR3 DNA sequence: TGTGCCAGCAGTTATTCTGGAGTTATAGCTTTGAACACTGAAGCTTTCTTT. Protein sequence: CASSYSGVIALNTEAFF.

This clone has just one count. The chain uses TRBV28 and TRBJ1-2, with 7 bases lining up with TRBD1. The CDR3 sequence is 14 residues long. Unmatched junction bases numbered 9, after V lost 4 bases and J lost 7 bases. Per the germline V gene, CDR1 is MDHEN and CDR2 is SYDVKM. The CDR3 loop is CASSSPWDRGGYTF. CDR3 sequence (DNA): TGTGCCAGCAGTTCACCCTGGGACAGAGGTGGCTACACCTTC.

This chain joins TRBV11-2 and TRBJ1-2, with D possibly being TRBD1 (5 bases). This CDR3 spans 13 amino acids. Germline V gene data show CDR1 as SGHAT and CDR2 as FQNNGV. V was cut by 3 bases and J by 9 bases, with 14 bases left in between. CDR3 sequence reads: CASSFEQGSSYTF. As DNA, the CDR3 is TGTGCCAGCAGCTTCGAGCAGGGTTCTAGCTACACCTTC.

This rearrangement joins TRBV1 to TRBJ1-1. TRBV1 is a recognized pseudogene. The CDR3 loop spans 19 amino acids. The CDR3 here is CTSSQDPPEVNSGNTEAFF. CDR3 DNA: TGCACCAGCAGCCAAGACCCTCCCGAGGTCAATTCGGGGAACACTGAAGCTTTCTTT.

This chain's CDR3 is CASSVGQGGTEAFF. The CDR3, as DNA: TGTGCCAGCAGCGTTGGACAGGGGGGGACTGAAGCTTTCTTT. The chain recombines TRBV9 with TRBJ1-1; TRBD1 matches 10 bases. Germline V CDR1 and CDR2: SGDLS, YYNGEE. The CDR3 loop spans 14 amino acids. With V trimmed by 2 bases and J by 5 bases, 3 bases remained unmatched.

The CDR3 coding sequence is TGTGCCAGCAGCTTAACTGGACAGGGAAACACCATATATTTT. This codes for CASSLTGQGNTIYF. The chain combines TRBV7-3 with TRBJ1-3; weak D call: TRBD1 (6 bases). The germline gives CDR1 SGHTA, CDR2 FQGTGA. The ends were cut back, 0 bases at V and 4 bases at J, with 7 bases in the middle. The CDR3 runs 14 residues.

The V gene is TRBV7-2, the J gene TRBJ2-7, with TRBD2 matching over 7 bases. This CDR3 comprises 14 residues. Germline V lookup: CDR1 SGHTA, CDR2 FQGNSA. Trimming cost V 1 base and J 7 bases; bases outside gene matches: 7. The CDR3 bases are TGTGCCAGCAGCTTAGGGGGGGGACTTGGAGAGCAGTACTTC. This gives the protein CASSLGGGLGEQYF.

This chain connects TRBV29-1 to TRBJ1-2; the D gene is possibly TRBD1 (5 bases). CDR1 is SQVTM and CDR2 is ANQGSEA in the germline V gene. This CDR3 region has 14 residues. Trimming took 5 bases from V and 8 from J, leaving 21 bases between them. Here the CDR3 DNA reads TGCAGCGTTCCCCCACGCAGGGAGGGTGGAGGCTACACCTTC. It encodes CSVPPRREGGGYTF.

This rearrangement joins TRBV10-2 to TRBJ2-5, with TRBD2 identical over 9 bases. The V and J ends lost 8 bases and 5 bases, in that order; junction bases with no gene match: 3. The germline V gene has CDR1 WSHSY and CDR2 SAAADI. CDR3 size: 12 residues. CDR3 in DNA: TGCGCCAGCGGCCTAGCGGGGGAGACCCAGTACTTC. Protein: CASGLAGETQYF.

The rearrangement uses TRBV9 and TRBJ1-3; no clear D. Germline V gene sequence: CDR1 SGDLS, CDR2 YYNGEE. V was clipped by 6 bases and J by 4 bases, with 20 bases between them. The CDR3 sequence is 16 residues long. The CDR3 is CASTRQTSLRGNTIYF. The DNA for the CDR3 is TGTGCCAGCACCAGGCAGACAAGCCTTAGGGGAAACACCATATATTTT.

This clone appeared many times. The DNA for the CDR3 is TGTGCCAGCAGCCCGGACGGCAGGGTATTTGGCGGCTACACCTTC. This translates into CASSPDGRVFGGYTF. The chain recombines TRBV9 with TRBJ1-2, with D possibly being TRBD1 (5 bases). The length of the CDR3 is 15 residues. V was cut by 4 bases and J by 8 bases, with 21 bases left in between. Germline CDR1 is SGDLS and CDR2 is YYNGEE. The full variable domain, its missing parts supplied by reference TRBV9 and TRBJ1-2, is DSGVTQTPKHLITATGQRVTLRCSPRSGDLSVYWYQQSLDQGLQFLIQYYNGEERAKGNILERFSAQQFPDLHSELNLSSLELGDSALYFCASSPDGRVFGGYTFGSGTRLTVV.

The V gene is TRBV6-1, the J gene TRBJ2-3, with D perhaps TRBD1 (8 bases). CDR3 length: 20 residues. The germline V gene has CDR1 MNHNS and CDR2 SASEGT. V was cut by 3 bases and J by 2 bases, with 27 bases left in between. In nucleotides, the CDR3 is TGTGCCAGCAGTGACGCCGCAGGGGGCGGGGGCCTATCTTACACAGATACGCAGTATTTT. This sequence encodes CASSDAAGGGGLSYTDTQYF.

Worth noting for this clone: This same CDR3 is encoded by further DNA sequences in the sample. The chain couples TRBV6-5 to TRBJ1-5, with 7 bases identical to TRBD1. Germline loops: CDR1 MNHEY, CDR2 SVGAGI. The CDR3 is made up of 15 amino acids. The trim removed 5 bases at V and 4 bases at J, leaving 8 bases unmatched. For the CDR3, the DNA is TGTGCCAGCAGTCCCGGGACAGTTAGTAATCAGCCCCAGCATTTT. The encoded protein is CASSPGTVSNQPQHF.

The V gene is TRBV28, the J gene TRBJ1-5; D gene uncertain. The length of the CDR3 is 16 residues. CDR1 is MDHEN, CDR2 SYDVKM, per germline. V was clipped by 4 bases and J by 1 base, with 14 bases between them. The CDR3 is CASSSLFGQSNQPQHF. CDR3 in DNA: TGTGCCAGCAGTTCCCTCTTTGGGCAGAGCAATCAGCCCCAGCATTTT.